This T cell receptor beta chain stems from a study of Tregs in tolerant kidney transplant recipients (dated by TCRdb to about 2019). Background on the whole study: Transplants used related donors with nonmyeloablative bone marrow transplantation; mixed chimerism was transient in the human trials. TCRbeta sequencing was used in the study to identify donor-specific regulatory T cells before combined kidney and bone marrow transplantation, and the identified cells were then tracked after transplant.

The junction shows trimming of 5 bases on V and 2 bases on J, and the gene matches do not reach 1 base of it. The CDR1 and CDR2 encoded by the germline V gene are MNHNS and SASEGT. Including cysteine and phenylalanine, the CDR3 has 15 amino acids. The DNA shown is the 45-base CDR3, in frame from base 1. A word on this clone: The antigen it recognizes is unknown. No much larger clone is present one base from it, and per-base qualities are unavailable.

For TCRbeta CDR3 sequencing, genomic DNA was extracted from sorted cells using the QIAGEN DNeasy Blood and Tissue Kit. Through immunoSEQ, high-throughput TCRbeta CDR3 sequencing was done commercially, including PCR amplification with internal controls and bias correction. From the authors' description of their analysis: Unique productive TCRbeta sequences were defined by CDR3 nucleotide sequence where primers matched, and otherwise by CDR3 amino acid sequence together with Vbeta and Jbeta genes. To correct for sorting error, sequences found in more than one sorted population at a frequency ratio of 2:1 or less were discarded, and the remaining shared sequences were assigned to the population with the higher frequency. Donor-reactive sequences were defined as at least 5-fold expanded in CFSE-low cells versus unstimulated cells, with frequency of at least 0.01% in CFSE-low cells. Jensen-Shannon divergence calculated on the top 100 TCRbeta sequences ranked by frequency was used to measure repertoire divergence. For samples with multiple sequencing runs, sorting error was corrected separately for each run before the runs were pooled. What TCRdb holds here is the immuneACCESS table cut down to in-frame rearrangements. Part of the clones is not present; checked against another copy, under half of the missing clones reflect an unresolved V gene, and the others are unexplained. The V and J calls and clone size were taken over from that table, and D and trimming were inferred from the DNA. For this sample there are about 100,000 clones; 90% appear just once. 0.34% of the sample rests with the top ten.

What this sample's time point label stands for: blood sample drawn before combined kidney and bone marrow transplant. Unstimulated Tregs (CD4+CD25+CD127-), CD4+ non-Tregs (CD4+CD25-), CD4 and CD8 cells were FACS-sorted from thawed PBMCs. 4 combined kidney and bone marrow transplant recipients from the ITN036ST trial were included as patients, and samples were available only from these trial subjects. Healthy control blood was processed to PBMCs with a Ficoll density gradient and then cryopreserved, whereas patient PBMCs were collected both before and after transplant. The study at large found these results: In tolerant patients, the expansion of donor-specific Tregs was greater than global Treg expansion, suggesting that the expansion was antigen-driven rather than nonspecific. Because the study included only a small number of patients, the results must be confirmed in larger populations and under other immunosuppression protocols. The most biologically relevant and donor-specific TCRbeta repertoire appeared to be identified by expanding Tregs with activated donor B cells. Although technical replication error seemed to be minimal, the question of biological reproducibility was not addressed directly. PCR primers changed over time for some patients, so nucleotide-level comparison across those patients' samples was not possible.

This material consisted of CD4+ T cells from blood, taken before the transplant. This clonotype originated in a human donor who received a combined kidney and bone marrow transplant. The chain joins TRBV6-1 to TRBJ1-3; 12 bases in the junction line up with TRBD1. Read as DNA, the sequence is TGTGCCAGCAGTCGGGACAGGGGGCCTGGAAACACCATATATTTT. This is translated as CASSRDRGPGNTIYF.